This passage covers 31 T cell receptor beta chains from one sample sequenced in a study of blood T cells in healthy people across ages. With a J-beta primer mix and a sample-barcoded 5' primer, a second PCR ran about 6 to 11 cycles. TCRdb used MiXCR to reprocess the 5' RACE reads, holding one entry per CDR3 protein. This sample yields about 650,000 distinct CDR3 sequences, of which 32% are seen a single time; approximately 15% belongs to the top ten. Material: blood. The receptor source for this set is a woman of 80 years or more in good health.

This clonotype was observed a handful of times. The chain joins TRBV14 to TRBJ1-1; possible D gene TRBD1, 6 bases. CDR1 is SGHDN, CDR2 FVKESK, per germline. The CDR3 is 12 residues long. V was trimmed by 4 bases and J by 10 bases, leaving 13 bases between them. This chain's CDR3 is CASSPAGARAFF. Here the CDR3 DNA reads TGTGCCAGCAGCCCCGCGGGGGCGCGAGCTTTCTTT.

The chain combines TRBV9 with TRBJ2-1; D tentatively reads TRBD1 or TRBD2 (5 bases each). Trimming took 3 bases from V and 10 from J, leaving 17 bases between them. The CDR3 is 14 amino acids. CDR1 is SGDLS and CDR2 is YYNGEE in the germline V gene. CDR3 sequence (DNA): TGTGCCAGCAGCGCGGGGCAGGGAAACTACGAGCAGTTCTTC. It translates to CASSAGQGNYEQFF.

J is TRBJ1-2 and V is TRBV6-1; maybe TRBD1 (6 bases). The CDR3 sequence is 16 residues long. V was shortened by 6 bases and J by 2 bases, with 19 bases between the two germline ends. CDR1 is MNHNS, CDR2 SASEGT, per germline. As DNA, the CDR3 is TGTGCCAGCAGCCCAGGGTGGGGGCAGGGGAACTATGGCTACACCTTC. Its translation is CASSPGWGQGNYGYTF.

This clonotype was recorded a few times. V and J are TRBV30 and TRBJ1-1; D might be TRBD1 (5 bases). Germline lookup yields CDR1 GTSNPN and CDR2 SVGIG (reference sequence). V was clipped by 2 bases and J by 3 bases, with 13 bases between them. The CDR3 is made up of 14 amino acids. The CDR3 region has the DNA TGTGCCTGGAGTAGAGGGGCCGTCGACACTGAAGCTTTCTTT. This gives the protein CAWSRGAVDTEAFF.

This clonotype was found many times. The chain employs TRBV6-5 and TRBJ1-1; D is uncertain. This CDR3 contains 11 residues. Trimming left V 10 bases short and J 6 bases short, with 12 bases between. In germline, CDR1 is MNHEY, CDR2 SVGAGI. DNA of the CDR3: TGTGCCACCCGGAGGCTGGCTGAAGCTTTCTTT. This translates into CATRRLAEAFF.

The rearrangement uses TRBV5-1 and TRBJ1-1; D gene unclear. Germline V gives CDR1 SGHRS, CDR2 YFSETQ. The CDR3 is made up of 13 amino acids. V dropped 4 bases and J dropped 2 bases, with 9 bases sitting between them. CDR3 region: CASSQRQNTEAFF. Written as DNA, the CDR3 is TGCGCCAGCAGCCAAAGACAAAACACTGAAGCTTTCTTT.

This clonotype came up many times. The genes are TRBV20-1 and TRBJ2-2; D is unclear. Per germline, CDR1 DFQATT and CDR2 SNEGSKA (reference sequence). The CDR3 totals 14 residues. The ends were cut back, 3 bases at V and 6 bases at J, with 14 bases in the middle. This CDR3 is CSASQQATPGELFF. For the CDR3, the DNA is TGCAGTGCTAGCCAGCAGGCCACCCCCGGGGAGCTGTTTTTT.

This clonotype was recorded a few times. This rearrangement joins TRBV6-6 to TRBJ1-4; D is perhaps TRBD1 (6 bases). This CDR3 region has 16 residues. Trimming left V 0 bases short and J 2 bases short, with 10 bases between. Looked up from germline, CDR1 is MNHNY and CDR2 is SVGAGI (reference sequence). The CDR3 reads CASSYSGGTTNEKLFF. The CDR3 DNA sequence: TGTGCCAGCAGTTACTCGGGGGGCACCACTAATGAAAAACTGTTTTTT.

This clonotype has ten or more counts. This chain joins TRBV2 and TRBJ1-5; D ambiguous. Trimming removed 2 bases from V and 1 base from J, with 6 bases in between. Germline values: CDR1 SNHLY, CDR2 FYNNEI. There are 14 residues in the CDR3. CDR3 protein: CASSELVSNQPQHF. Written as DNA, the CDR3 is TGTGCCAGCAGTGAACTGGTCAGCAATCAGCCCCAGCATTTT. Full variable domain (rest looked up from reference TRBV2 and TRBJ1-5): EPEVTQTPSHQVTQMGQEVILRCVPISNHLYFYWYRQILGQKVEFLVSFYNNEISEKSEIFDDQFSVERPDGSNFTLKIRSTKLEDSAMYFCASSELVSNQPQHFGDGTRLSIL.

Worth noting for this clonotype: Possible read error: a much larger clone is one base away. This rearrangement joins TRBV7-2 to TRBJ2-4, with D tentatively TRBD1 (6 bases). The DNA end favors TRBJ2-7, so the J call may be wrong. Per germline, CDR1 SGHTA and CDR2 FQGNSA. The CDR3 loop spans 14 amino acids. CDR3 residues: CASSSTGSTSEQYF. In nucleotides, the CDR3 is TGTGCCAGCAGCTCCACAGGGAGTACGAGCGAGCAGTACTTC.

This clonotype has more than one count but fewer than ten. The rearrangement links TRBV30 to TRBJ1-5, with D unclear. Germline CDR1 GTSNPN, CDR2 SVGIG (reference sequence). This CDR3 has 13 amino acids. The V end lost 3 bases, the J end lost 5 bases, and 11 bases lay between the germline ends. In DNA form, the CDR3 reads TGTGCCTGGAGGGGCGTGAGGGATCAGCCCCAGCATTTT. Its protein product is CAWRGVRDQPQHF.

There are many counts of this clonotype. The chain employs TRBV7-9 and TRBJ2-6, with D unresolved. V was shortened by 7 bases and J by 0 bases, with 16 bases between the two germline ends. Germline CDR1 reads SEHNR; CDR2 reads FQNEAQ (reference sequence). The CDR3 sequence is 17 residues long. The CDR3 region has the DNA TGTGCCAGCAACTCGAAAATAGCTTTCTCTGGGGCCAACGTCCTGACTTTC. This sequence encodes CASNSKIAFSGANVLTF.

Worth noting for this clonotype: A read error may be the cause here, since a much bigger clone is one base away. V gene TRBV20-1 combines with J gene TRBJ1-6, with a possible D match to TRBD1 (6 bases). The germline CDR1 and CDR2 sequences are DFQATT and SNEGSKA (reference sequence). This CDR3 region has 15 residues. V was pared by 3 bases and J by 0 bases, with 9 bases between. CDR3 sequence (DNA): TGCAGTGCTAGTGGGACAAGCTCCTATAATTCACCCCTCCACTTT. This sequence encodes CSASGTSSYNSPLHF.

On this clonotype: This clone may be a read error of a much larger clone one base away. The chain has TRBV20-1 and TRBJ2-1; 8 nucleotides agree with TRBD2. Trimming removed 5 bases from V and 6 bases from J; junction bases left unmatched: 15. Germline CDR1 reads DFQATT; CDR2 reads SNEGSKA (reference sequence). This CDR3 is 16 amino acids long. The CDR3: CSAPSWVAGQGNEQFF. CDR3 DNA sequence: TGCAGTGCTCCCTCCTGGGTAGCGGGACAAGGCAATGAGCAGTTCTTC.

The chain carries TRBV7-8 and TRBJ2-3; the match to TRBD2 covers 9 bases. CDR1 SGHVS and CDR2 FQNEAQ come from the germline V gene. The CDR3 contains 18 residues. V lost 1 base and J lost 0; bases outside the gene matches: 8. CDR3 protein: CASSLDWRGGTSTDTQYF. CDR3 DNA sequence: TGTGCCAGCAGCTTAGATTGGCGGGGGGGGACTAGCACAGATACGCAGTATTTT.

This clonotype was seen ten or more times. The rearrangement links TRBV5-1 to TRBJ2-5; D assignment may be TRBD1 or TRBD2 (6 bases each). V was trimmed by 5 bases and J by 5 bases, leaving 22 bases between them. CDR3 length: 16 residues. CDR1 is SGHRS and CDR2 is YFSETQ in the germline V gene. CDR3 DNA: TGCGCCAGCAGTTACCTAGCGAGGGGGGCGACGGAGACCCAGTACTTC. Translation gives CASSYLARGATETQYF.

V is TRBV9 and J is TRBJ1-5; possible D gene TRBD1, 6 bases. The germline V gene encodes CDR1 SGDLS and CDR2 YYNGEE. CDR3 size: 15 residues. The ends were cut back, 3 bases at V and 0 bases at J, with 10 bases in the middle. The CDR3 here is CASSATGYSNQPQHF. The DNA for the CDR3 is TGTGCCAGCAGCGCCACAGGGTATAGCAATCAGCCCCAGCATTTT.

This clonotype has ten or more counts. The V and J genes are TRBV12-3 or TRBV12-4 and TRBJ1-5, with 9 nucleotides matching TRBD1. CDR3 length: 17 residues. After removal of 1 base from V and 1 base from J, the junction contained 5 bases not matched to a gene. The CDR3 coding sequence is TGTGCCAGCAGTTTAGTCGGGACAGGGCGGAGCAATCAGCCCCAGCATTTT. This codes for CASSLVGTGRSNQPQHF.

This sequence joins TRBV28 and TRBJ2-5, with 7 bases identical to TRBD2. Germline CDR1 reads MDHEN; CDR2 reads SYDVKM. The ends lost 1 base at V and 5 bases at J; junction bases unmatched: 7. CDR3 length equals 15 residues. The CDR3 DNA reads TGTGCCAGCAGTTTATCGGGGGGATCGAGGGAGACCCAGTACTTC. It encodes CASSLSGGSRETQYF.

This clonotype has ten or more counts. The gene calls are TRBV25-1 and TRBJ2-3; D is uncertain. There are 14 residues in the CDR3. The V and J ends lost 5 bases and 0 bases respectively, with 9 bases between them. Germline V gene lookup returns CDR1 MGHDK and CDR2 SYGVNS. The CDR3 here is CASSITVSTDTQYF. In DNA form, the CDR3 reads TGTGCCAGCAGTATAACGGTTAGCACAGATACGCAGTATTTT.

The chain is built from TRBV6-5 and TRBJ2-1; D unclear. The CDR3 contains 15 residues. Trimming pared 5 bases from V and 0 bases from J, leaving 11 bases between. Germline CDR1 and CDR2: MNHEY and SVGAGI. CDR3 bases: TGTGCCAGCAGTCCGATTCCTAGCTCCTACAATGAGCAGTTCTTC. Its translation is CASSPIPSSYNEQFF.

To note about this clonotype: Since a much larger clone is just one base distant, this may be a read error. The chain employs TRBV12-3 or TRBV12-4 and TRBJ1-6; D uncertain. CDR3 length: 15 amino acids. This CDR3 reads CASSLGSLGNRPPHF. The CDR3 nucleotides read TGTGCCAGCAGTTTAGGGTCCCTCGGGAATAGACCCCCCCACTTT.

This clonotype was counted a few times. The rearrangement uses TRBV10-3 and TRBJ1-5; a weak D match, TRBD1 (6 bases). The ends were cut back, 3 bases at V and 7 bases at J, with 13 bases in the middle. The CDR3 covers 14 residues. From germline, CDR1 is ENHRY and CDR2 SYGVKD. The CDR3 spells CAISDSAGVQPQHF. The CDR3 coding sequence is TGTGCCATCAGTGATTCTGCAGGGGTGCAGCCCCAGCATTTT.

In DNA, the CDR3 is TGTGCCAGCAGTTCCCTCGGAACCGCGTATGGCTACACCTTC. It encodes CASSSLGTAYGYTF. The rearrangement links TRBV27 to TRBJ1-2; D not certain. Germline CDR1 and CDR2: MNHEY and SMNVEV (reference sequence). This CDR3 has 14 residues. The V and J ends lost 4 bases and 5 bases respectively, with 14 bases between them.

This clonotype has a handful of counts. This sequence joins TRBV7-2 and TRBJ1-5; no reliable D call. The V end was cut by 1 base, the J end by 4 bases, with 11 bases between. Germline V CDR1 and CDR2: SGHTA, FQGNSA. CDR3 length: 15 amino acids. The DNA of the CDR3 is TGTGCCAGCAGCTTAGATTGGGGAGGTAATCAGCCCCAGCATTTT. Translation gives CASSLDWGGNQPQHF.

This clonotype was found many times. The J gene is TRBJ1-1, the V gene TRBV6-6; D not certain. Germline CDR1 MNHNY, CDR2 SVGAGI (reference sequence). V was cut by 6 bases and J by 8 bases, with 10 bases left in between. This CDR3 has 11 amino acids. The CDR3 sequence is CASSLGVEAFF. CDR3 nucleotide sequence: TGTGCCAGCAGCTTGGGAGTGGAAGCTTTCTTT.

The chain recombines TRBV2 with TRBJ1-5, with 7 positions matching TRBD1. The ends lost 5 bases at V and 2 bases at J; junction bases unmatched: 12. This CDR3 spans 17 amino acids. In germline, CDR1 is SNHLY, CDR2 FYNNEI. CDR3 coding DNA: TGTGCCAGCAGTACGGGACAGCCCCCGAAGGGCAATCAGCCCCAGCATTTT. Encoded protein: CASSTGQPPKGNQPQHF.

The sample holds a few counts of this clonotype. CDR3 DNA sequence: TGTGCCAGCAGCTTAGAGGGGGGGGGCGAAAGCAATCAGCCCCAGCATTTT. It encodes CASSLEGGGESNQPQHF. The V call is TRBV7-8, the J call TRBJ1-5; weak D call: TRBD1 (6 bases). The CDR3 consists of 17 residues. Trimming removed 1 base from V and 1 base from J, with 14 bases in between. Germline V lookup: CDR1 SGHVS, CDR2 FQNEAQ. Full variable domain (rest looked up from reference TRBV7-8 and TRBJ1-5): GAGVSQSPRYKVAKRGQDVALRCDPISGHVSLFWYQQALGQGPEFLTYFQNEAQLDKSGLPSDRFFAERPEGSVSTLKIQRTQQEDSAVYLCASSLEGGGESNQPQHFGDGTRLSIL.

The chain carries TRBV28 and TRBJ1-1; D not resolved. Germline values: CDR1 MDHEN, CDR2 SYDVKM. The CDR3 covers 13 residues. V dropped 7 bases and J dropped 2 bases, with 11 bases sitting between them. CDR3 sequence: CASTFPPNTEAFF. In DNA form, the CDR3 reads TGTGCCAGCACGTTTCCGCCAAACACTGAAGCTTTCTTT. Full variable domain (missing parts from reference TRBV28 and TRBJ1-1): DVKVTQSSRYLVKRTGEKVFLECVQDMDHENMFWYRQDPGLGLRLIYFSYDVKMKEKGDIPEGYSVSREKKERFSLILESASTNQTSMYLCASTFPPNTEAFFGQGTRLTVV.

This clonotype was counted many times. The chain has TRBV10-3 and TRBJ2-7; 9 bases align to TRBD1. J gave up 6 bases and V 3 bases, and 9 bases lay outside the gene matches. Germline V gene data show CDR1 as ENHRY and CDR2 as SYGVKD. The CDR3 is 15 residues long. The CDR3 loop reads CAISDSGTGKAEQYF. The DNA of the CDR3 is TGTGCCATCAGTGACTCCGGGACAGGGAAGGCCGAGCAGTACTTC.

This clonotype was counted a single time. The chain employs TRBV20-1 and TRBJ1-4; 8 positions agree with TRBD1. This CDR3 has 13 amino acids. V dropped 5 bases and J dropped 3; count of bases not matched to a gene: 2. Per the germline V gene, CDR1 is DFQATT and CDR2 is SNEGSKA (reference sequence). The CDR3 DNA is TGCAGTGCTGCGGGACAGGCTAATGAAAAACTGTTTTTT. Translation: CSAAGQANEKLFF.